This T cell receptor (beta chain) was sequenced in a study of T-cell reconstitution after alpha-beta-depleted transplantation in children. The study, taken as a whole, reports: Newly made T cells mostly supplied T-cell counts and diversity one year after transplant. About two months after transplant, alpha-beta T cells reportedly came from several hundred expanded graft clones. Certain patients had high TCRbeta diversity at day 60, and it came from recipient T cells and thymic progenitors that survived.

A library of TCRbeta sequences, prepared with unique molecular identifiers, was generated. TCRdb independently ran MiXCR on the PCR reads; one entry per CDR3 protein. The sample contains 450,000 to 600,000 distinct CDR3 sequences, about an eighth of which appear only once. V gave up 4 bases and J gave up 7 bases, with 7 bases separating them. CDR3 size: 12 residues. Germline CDR1 is LGHDT and CDR2 is YNNKEL (reference sequence). This clonotype was counted many times. Its antigen is unidentified. The specimen comprised PBMCs, mostly from graft donor cells, sampled 360 days after TCRalphabeta/CD19-depleted stem cell transplant. This receptor was obtained from a male patient between 10 and 17 years old who had a stem cell transplant for acute myeloid leukemia, so the T cells may come from the graft donor. The chain joins TRBV3-1 to TRBJ2-2; D unclear. In DNA form, the CDR3 reads TGTGCCAGCAGCCTCATGGTCGGGGAGCTGTTTTTT. It encodes CASSLMVGELFF. The whole variable domain, filled in from reference TRBV3-1 and TRBJ2-2, reads DTAVSQTPKYLVTQMGNDKSIKCEQNLGHDTMYWYKQDSKKFLKIMFSYNNKELIINETVPNRFSPKSPDKAHLNLHINSLELGDSAVYFCASSLMVGELFFGEGSRLTVL.